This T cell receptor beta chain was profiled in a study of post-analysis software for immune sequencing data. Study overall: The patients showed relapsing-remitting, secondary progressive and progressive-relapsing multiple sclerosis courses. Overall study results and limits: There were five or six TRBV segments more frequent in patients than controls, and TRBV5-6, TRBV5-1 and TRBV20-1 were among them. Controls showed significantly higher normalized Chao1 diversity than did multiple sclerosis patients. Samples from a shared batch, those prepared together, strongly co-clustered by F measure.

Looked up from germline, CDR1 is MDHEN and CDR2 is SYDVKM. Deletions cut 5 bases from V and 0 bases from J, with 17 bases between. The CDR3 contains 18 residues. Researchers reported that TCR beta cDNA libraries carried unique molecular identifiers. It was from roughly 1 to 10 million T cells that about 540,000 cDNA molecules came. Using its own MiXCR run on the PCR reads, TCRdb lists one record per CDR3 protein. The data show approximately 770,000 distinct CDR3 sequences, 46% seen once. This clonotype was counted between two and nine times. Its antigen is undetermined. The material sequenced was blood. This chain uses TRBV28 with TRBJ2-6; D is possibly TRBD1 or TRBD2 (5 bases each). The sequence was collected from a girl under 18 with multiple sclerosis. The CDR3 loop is CASSRGPKFDSGANVLTF. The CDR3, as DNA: TGTGCCAGCAGTAGGGGACCAAAATTTGACTCTGGGGCCAACGTCCTGACTTTC.